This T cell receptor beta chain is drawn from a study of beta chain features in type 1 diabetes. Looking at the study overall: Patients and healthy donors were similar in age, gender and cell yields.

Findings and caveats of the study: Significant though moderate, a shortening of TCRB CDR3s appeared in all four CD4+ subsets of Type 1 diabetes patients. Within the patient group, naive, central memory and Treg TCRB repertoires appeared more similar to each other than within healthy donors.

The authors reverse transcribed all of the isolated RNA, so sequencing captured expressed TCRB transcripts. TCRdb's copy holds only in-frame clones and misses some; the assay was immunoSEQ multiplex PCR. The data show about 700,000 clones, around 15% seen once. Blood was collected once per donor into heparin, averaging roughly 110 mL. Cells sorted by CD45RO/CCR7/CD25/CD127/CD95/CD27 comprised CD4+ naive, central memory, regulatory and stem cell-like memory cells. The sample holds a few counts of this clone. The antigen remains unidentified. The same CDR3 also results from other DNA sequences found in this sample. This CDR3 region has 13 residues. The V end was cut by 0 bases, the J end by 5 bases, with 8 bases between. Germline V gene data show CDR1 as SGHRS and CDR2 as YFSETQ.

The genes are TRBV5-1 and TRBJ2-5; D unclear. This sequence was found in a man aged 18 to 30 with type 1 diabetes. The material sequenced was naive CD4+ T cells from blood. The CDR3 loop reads CASSLGQEETQYF. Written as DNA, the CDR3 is TGCGCCAGCAGCTTGGGGCAGGAGGAGACCCAGTACTTC.